The source of this T cell receptor beta chain is a study of molecular identifiers for immune sequencing clone quantification. V was clipped by 4 bases and J by 3 bases, with 17 bases between them. The CDR3 runs to 15 residues. Looked up from germline, CDR1 is SQVTM and CDR2 is ANQGSEA. CD8+CD4-CCR7+CD45RA+ sorting gave the naive CD8 T cells. Each CDR3 protein is one row after TCRdb ran MiXCR on the PCR reads. The table lists roughly 320,000 distinct CDR3 sequences, 20% to 25% of them singletons. This clonotype appeared many times. What was sequenced was naive CD8+ T cells from blood, with Jurkat cell RNA spiked in. The subset was: FACS-sorted CD8+CD4-CCR7+CD45RA+ naive T cells. The V gene is TRBV29-1, the J gene TRBJ2-3; D may be TRBD1 (6 bases). The TCR comes from a human donor in good health. Some libraries in this study had Jurkat cell RNA spiked in. The CDR3 loop is CSVAPRQDATDTQYF. The CDR3 DNA reads TGCAGCGTTGCTCCAAGACAGGATGCAACAGATACGCAGTATTTT.